Shown below are 13 T cell receptor beta chains from a single sample sequenced in a study of OX40 agonist ivuxolimab in advanced cancers. Method: immunoSEQ multiplex PCR; TCRdb's copy keeps in-frame clones and lacks some. The repertoire includes tens of thousands of clones, under 90% of them detected once, and 20% to 25% sits in the top ten. Sequenced here: CD4+ or CD8+ T cells sorted from blood, sampled in a trial of the OX40 agonist ivuxolimab. The receptors stem from an adult with an advanced solid tumor such as melanoma, head and neck, liver or kidney cancer.

The chain carries TRBV9 and TRBJ2-7, with TRBD2 as a possible D gene (6 bases). The CDR3 consists of 12 residues. The V gene's germline CDR1 is SGDLS and CDR2 YYNGEE. Trimming stripped 4 bases from V and 7 bases from J, with 12 bases between. The CDR3 nucleotides read TGTGCCAGCAGCACCTCCCGGGGGGAGCAGTACTTC. As protein: CASSTSRGEQYF.

The chain combines TRBV27 with TRBJ2-2; D may be TRBD1 (5 bases). The CDR3 sequence is 15 residues long. V lost 0 bases and J lost 4, with 9 bases in between. Looked up from germline, CDR1 is MNHEY and CDR2 is SMNVEV (reference sequence). CDR3 amino acids: CASSLSQGTTGELFF. The CDR3 DNA is TGTGCCAGCAGTTTATCGCAGGGAACCACCGGGGAGCTGTTTTTT.

The chain is built from TRBV16 and TRBJ2-7, with D uncertain. Trimming cost V 0 bases and J 9 bases, with 9 bases left between them. CDR1 is KGHSY and CDR2 is FQNENV in the germline V gene. The CDR3 runs to 12 residues. CDR3 amino acids: CASSQSILRQYF. CDR3 bases: TGTGCCAGCAGCCAATCGATCCTCAGGCAGTACTTC.

The chain combines TRBV28 with TRBJ2-7; 8 nucleotides line up with TRBD1. With 1 base clipped from V and 0 bases from J, the junction kept 14 bases outside the gene matches. The CDR3 length is 19 residues. In germline, CDR1 is MDHEN, CDR2 SYDVKM. CDR3 in amino acids: CASSLSRIGRGPLSYEQYF. CDR3 DNA sequence: TGTGCCAGCAGTTTATCCCGGATTGGCAGGGGGCCCCTCTCCTACGAGCAGTACTTC.

This chain links TRBV9 with TRBJ2-7; no reliable D call. V lost 0 bases and J lost 4, with 11 bases in between. This CDR3 contains 14 residues. Germline V gene lookup returns CDR1 SGDLS and CDR2 YYNGEE. DNA for the CDR3: TGTGCCAGCAGCGTAGACTACGACCATTACGAGCAGTACTTC. It codes for CASSVDYDHYEQYF.

This chain connects TRBV25-1 to TRBJ2-7; D might be TRBD1 (6 bases). The CDR3 is 13 amino acids. Germline CDR1 and CDR2: MGHDK and SYGVNS. Trimming removed 8 bases at V and 4 bases at J, with 15 bases between. The CDR3: CASFVGTLYEQYF. The CDR3 DNA sequence: TGTGCCAGCTTCGTCGGGACATTGTACGAGCAGTACTTC.

This rearrangement joins TRBV5-4 to TRBJ2-7; 11 bases are a match to TRBD2. The CDR3 extends over 14 amino acids. The V and J ends lost 5 bases and 7 bases, in that order; junction bases with no gene match: 8. Germline CDR1 and CDR2: SGHNT and YYREEE (reference sequence). CDR3: CASSPGLADFEQYF. As DNA, the CDR3 is TGTGCCAGCAGTCCGGGACTAGCGGATTTTGAGCAGTACTTC.

The CDR3 nucleotides read TGCGCCAGCAGCCAAGTGAAGGGCGTACTTGAGCAGTTCTTC. It yields the protein CASSQVKGVLEQFF. The chain is built from TRBV4-1 and TRBJ2-1; D gene ambiguous. The CDR3 runs to 14 residues. Trimming pared 1 base from V and 9 bases from J, leaving 13 bases between. The germline CDR1 and CDR2 sequences are MGHRA and YSYEKL.

The chain recombines TRBV20-1 with TRBJ2-4; no reliable D call. CDR1 DFQATT and CDR2 SNEGSKA come from the germline V gene (reference sequence). V was cut by 0 bases and J by 6 bases, with 3 bases left in between. CDR3 length equals 11 residues. CDR3 residues: CSARDLNIQYF. CDR3 nucleotides: TGCAGTGCTAGAGATCTAAACATTCAGTACTTC.

The genes are TRBV5-4 and TRBJ1-2; D remains ambiguous. Trimming took off 0 bases at V and 4 bases at J, with 19 bases between the two ends. Germline assignment: CDR1 SGHNT and CDR2 YYREEE (reference sequence). The CDR3 contains 17 residues. For the CDR3, the DNA is TGTGCCAGCAGCTTGGTTTTAACCCAGATTCCCCTCTATGGCTACACCTTC. It encodes CASSLVLTQIPLYGYTF.

Comment on this clone: One end of the junction fails to match germline, which may point to a read error. The chain has TRBV5-4 and TRBJ1-5; D is perhaps TRBD1 (6 bases). Germline V gene sequence: CDR1 SGHNT, CDR2 YYREEE (reference sequence). The CDR3 extends over 15 amino acids. The CDR3 DNA reads TGCGCCAGCAGCCAAGAGACGGGGGAAGGGGGGCCCCAGCATTTT. Protein: CASSQETGEGGPQHF.

This chain joins TRBV10-1 and TRBJ2-1, with 12 positions matching TRBD2. Germline V CDR1 and CDR2: WNHNN, SYGVQD (reference sequence). The CDR3 has 18 residues. V shed 6 bases and J 0 bases; nucleotides not matched to a gene: 9. In DNA form, the CDR3 reads TGCGCCAGCAGCCCTAGCGGGAGGGATTCTTTCTCCTACAATGAGCAGTTCTTC. Protein: CASSPSGRDSFSYNEQFF.

This chain connects TRBV27 to TRBJ2-7; no reliable D call. Trimming took 2 bases from V and 6 from J, leaving 17 bases between them. Germline V gene lookup returns CDR1 MNHEY and CDR2 SMNVEV (reference sequence). This CDR3 contains 15 residues. Here the CDR3 reads CASSLRTENFGEQYF. The CDR3 DNA is TGTGCCAGCAGTTTACGGACGGAGAACTTCGGCGAGCAGTACTTC.